The 13 T cell receptor beta chains below all came from one sample that was sequenced in a study of vaccination effects on CD4 cells after COVID-19. The antigens these receptors bind are not known. On day 10 of culture, CD4+ T cells were separated out. Produced via immunoSEQ multiplex PCR; TCRdb's table is partial and in-frame only. The sample shows about 45,000 clones, approximately 81% of them seen only once. Source: CD4+ T cells from PBMCs cultured without peptide, taken before COVID-19 vaccination. Receptor source: a human donor who had a prior SARS-CoV-2 infection.

Here the CDR3 reads CASSGAGGYGEKLFF. CDR3 DNA sequence: TGTGCCAGCAGTGGAGCAGGGGGCTACGGTGAAAAACTGTTTTTT. The chain is built from TRBV5-8 and TRBJ1-4, with 8 nucleotides matching TRBD1. The CDR3 extends over 15 amino acids. J was trimmed by 7 bases and V by 5 bases; bases with no gene match: 10. Per the germline V gene, CDR1 is SGHTS and CDR2 is YDEGEE.

The chain has TRBV6-2 or TRBV6-3 and TRBJ2-1; 10 bases align to TRBD2. CDR3 size: 15 residues. Looked up from germline, CDR1 is MNHEY and CDR2 is SVGEGT. After removal of 5 bases from V and 7 bases from J, the junction contained 8 bases not matched to a gene. The CDR3 reads CASSGLAGAGNEQFF. CDR3 DNA: TGTGCCAGCAGTGGGCTAGCGGGAGCAGGAAATGAGCAGTTCTTC.

This clone appeared once. The chain joins TRBV5-1 to TRBJ1-3; D is undetermined. V lost 4 bases and J lost 4, with 15 bases in between. The CDR3 is 15 amino acids. The germline V gene encodes CDR1 SGHRS and CDR2 YFSETQ. CDR3 protein: CASSPVTRAGNTIYF. The CDR3 coding sequence is TGCGCCAGCAGCCCGGTGACCAGAGCCGGAAACACCATATATTTT.

The chain couples TRBV29-1 to TRBJ2-7, with 7 bases fitting TRBD1. Germline V CDR1 and CDR2: SQVTM, ANQGSEA. V gave up 6 bases and J gave up 5 bases; unmatched junction bases: 13. The CDR3 is 14 residues long. The CDR3, as DNA: TGCAGCGTGAAGGACAGGAGTGGGGTCCACGAGCAGTACTTC. Its translation is CSVKDRSGVHEQYF.

The genes are TRBV6-2 or TRBV6-3 and TRBJ2-5; 8 bases agree with TRBD1. V dropped 5 bases and J dropped 6; count of bases not matched to a gene: 8. Germline CDR1 is MNHEY and CDR2 is SVGEGT. The CDR3 is 14 amino acids. The CDR3 sequence is CASSPGTGGQTQYF. Written as DNA, the CDR3 is TGTGCCAGCAGTCCCGGGACAGGCGGGCAGACCCAGTACTTC.

V gene TRBV5-1 combines with J gene TRBJ1-2; TRBD1 might be the D (5 bases). The germline V and J ends were trimmed by 3 bases and 3 bases, with 18 bases remaining between them. The CDR3 loop spans 16 amino acids. In germline, CDR1 is SGHRS, CDR2 YFSETQ. The CDR3 nucleotides are TGCGCCAGCAGCTCAATTGGGGTGGGGCTCGACTATGGCTACACCTTC. Its protein product is CASSSIGVGLDYGYTF.

The V and J genes are TRBV30 and TRBJ2-7, with D possibly matching TRBD1 (6 bases). CDR3 length: 12 amino acids. Looked up from germline, CDR1 is GTSNPN and CDR2 is SVGIG (reference sequence). The V and J ends lost 4 bases and 6 bases respectively, with 13 bases between them. CDR3 residues: CAWTSTGSEQYF. In nucleotides, the CDR3 is TGTGCCTGGACCTCAACAGGGTCCGAGCAGTACTTC.

The chain recombines TRBV11-3 with TRBJ1-2, with 9 bases matching TRBD1. Trimming took 5 bases from V and 3 from J; bases not matched to a gene: 10. The CDR3 loop spans 16 amino acids. In germline, CDR1 is SGHNT, CDR2 YENEEA. CDR3 sequence reads: CASSTADRGVDYGYTF. DNA of the CDR3: TGTGCCAGCAGCACAGCGGACAGGGGCGTCGACTATGGCTACACCTTC.

The CDR3 bases are TGTGCCTCCCAGGAACAAGGGGGCAATCAGCCCCAGCATTTT. Protein sequence: CASQEQGGNQPQHF. The chain recombines TRBV2 with TRBJ1-5; perhaps TRBD1 as D (5 bases). Germline V lookup: CDR1 SNHLY, CDR2 FYNNEI. The CDR3 has 14 residues. Trimming took 11 bases from V and 2 from J, leaving 16 bases between them. Full variable domain (missing parts from reference TRBV2 and TRBJ1-5): EPEVTQTPSHQVTQMGQEVILRCVPISNHLYFYWYRQILGQKVEFLVSFYNNEISEKSEIFDDQFSVERPDGSNFTLKIRSTKLEDSAMYFCASQEQGGNQPQHFGDGTRLSIL.

The chain recombines TRBV6-5 with TRBJ1-1; D might be TRBD1 (5 bases). The CDR3 is 13 amino acids. CDR1 and CDR2 (germline): MNHEY, SVGAGI. The CDR3 region is CATSKGMNTEAFF. The CDR3 region has the DNA TGTGCGACGAGCAAGGGGATGAACACTGAAGCTTTCTTT.

V and J are TRBV4-2 and TRBJ1-5; TRBD1 matches at 10 bases. The V gene's germline CDR1 is LGHNA and CDR2 YNFKEQ. This CDR3 contains 15 residues. The V and J ends lost 1 base and 5 bases, in that order; junction bases with no gene match: 2. CDR3 region: CASSQVGTGDQPQHF. The CDR3 DNA follows: TGTGCCAGCAGCCAAGTCGGGACAGGGGATCAGCCCCAGCATTTT.

V is TRBV7-3 and J is TRBJ2-5; TRBD1 or TRBD2 may be the D gene (6 bases each). V lost 5 bases, J lost 5 bases, and 12 bases lay in between. This CDR3 is 13 amino acids long. Germline loops: CDR1 SGHTA, CDR2 FQGTGA. CDR3 nucleotides: TGTGCCAGCAGCCCCGGAGGGGGGGAGACCCAGTACTTC. This gives the protein CASSPGGGETQYF.

The rearrangement joins TRBV10-3 to TRBJ1-2, with D perhaps matching TRBD1 (6 bases). Germline V gives CDR1 ENHRY, CDR2 SYGVKD. CDR3 size: 16 residues. Trimming pared 6 bases from V and 2 bases from J, leaving 19 bases between. The CDR3 region is CAISTSWTASNYGYTF. The CDR3, as DNA: TGTGCCATCAGCACCTCCTGGACAGCTTCCAACTATGGCTACACCTTC.